This T cell receptor (beta chain) was recovered during a study of prognosis after radiotherapy for stage I lung cancer. As for the study in general: Four to six patients had oligometastatic NSCLC after surgical resection of the primary tumor, and around 13 had newly diagnosed primary stage I lung tumors. Post-radiotherapy, distant metastases were observed in a handful of patients (median roughly 7 months), whereas no significant progression was observed in over 12.

Genomic DNA was the source, and TCR beta CDR3 was amplified from it by two-round multiplex PCR. The use of primers specific to each TRBV and TRBJ gene characterized first-round PCR. One entry per CDR3 protein results from TCRdb running MiXCR on the multiplex PCR reads. The table shows 14,000 or so distinct CDR3 sequences, with roughly 31% occurring only once. This clonotype was seen ten or more times. Since a much larger clone is just one base distant, this may be a read error. Germline V gene sequence: CDR1 MNHNS, CDR2 SASEGT. V was pared by 2 bases and J by 0 bases, with 8 bases between. The CDR3 totals 14 residues.

V gene TRBV6-1 combines with J gene TRBJ2-7; D gene uncertain. Source: PBMCs, taken before or after stereotactic body radiation therapy (not recorded which). The source of this sequence is a donor over 45 with non-small cell lung cancer. CDR3 residues: CASSEHGPSYEQYF. CDR3 coding DNA: TGTGCCAGCAGTGAACACGGTCCCTCCTACGAGCAGTACTTC.